This TCR beta chain was captured in a study of blood T cell repertoires in COVID-19. Per the original data handling: The assay estimated nucleated cells by amplifying reference gene primers. Here immunoSEQ multiplex PCR was the method, and the copy in TCRdb shows in-frame clones only, minus some. Clonal size and the V and J genes are those of that table, whereas D and trimming came from the DNA. The sample lists about 200,000 clones, roughly 84% occurring once. Germline loops: CDR1 MNHNS, CDR2 SASEGT. V shed 4 bases and J 5 bases; nucleotides not matched to a gene: 1. The CDR3 runs to 13 residues. The sample taken for sequencing was peripheral blood. V is TRBV6-1 and J is TRBJ2-3; 9 bases agree with TRBD2. This TCR was recovered from a man aged 50-59 years with COVID-19, enrolled during active disease. The CDR3 DNA reads TGTGCCAGCAGTGCAGCGGGAGGAGATACGCAGTATTTT. Protein: CASSAAGGDTQYF.